This passage covers 23 T cell receptor beta chains from one sample sequenced in a study of CD8+ T cells in alopecia areata. cDNA reverse transcribed from extracted RNA served as the sequencing template. Generated by immunoSEQ multiplex PCR, the TCRdb table keeps only in-frame clones and is missing some. The sample has some 200,000 clones, about 60% seen once; the top ten hold about 14%. The material was CD4+ T cells sorted from blood, obtained at week 0. The source is a human donor with alopecia areata.

This clone showed up many times. CDR3 nucleotides: TGCGCCAGCAGCCAGCCCGGACTAGCCGGGGAGCTGTTTTTT. It is translated as CASSQPGLAGELFF. The chain recombines TRBV4-1 with TRBJ2-2; 7 bases line up with TRBD2. CDR3 length: 14 residues. Trimming removed 3 bases from V and 6 bases from J; junction bases left unmatched: 4. Germline CDR1 is MGHRA and CDR2 is YSYEKL.

This clone was picked up a small number of times. CDR3 amino acids: CASSLGDGSNQPQHF. CDR3 bases: TGCGCCAGCAGCTTGGGAGACGGGAGCAATCAGCCCCAGCATTTT. The rearrangement joins TRBV5-1 to TRBJ1-5, with D uncertain. Germline lookup yields CDR1 SGHRS and CDR2 YFSETQ. The CDR3 runs to 15 residues. Trimming shortened V by 0 bases and J by 1 base, and 8 bases separated the two germline ends.

In this sample, this clone turned up many times. Its ends do not fully match the called genes, so a read error is possible. The CDR3 is CASSQKAGGQATQYF. The CDR3 coding sequence is TGCGCCAGCAGCCAGAAAGCGGGGGGCCAAGCGACCCAGTACTTC. The chain carries TRBV10-2 and TRBJ2-5; 9 bases align to TRBD2. This CDR3 is 15 amino acids long. Germline V CDR1 and CDR2: WSHSY, SAAADI.

This clone was seen ten or more times. V and J are TRBV4-1 and TRBJ1-6; unclear D gene. The V end was cut by 0 bases, the J end by 0 bases, with 15 bases between. Germline-derived CDR1 and CDR2 are MGHRA and YSYEKL. The CDR3 consists of 19 residues. CDR3 nucleotide sequence: TGCGCCAGCAGCCAAGAATTAGTGTTTCGGAGCTCCTATAATTCACCCCTCCACTTT. It is translated as CASSQELVFRSSYNSPLHF.

The rearrangement uses TRBV6-6 and TRBJ2-1, with 7 bases matching TRBD2. This CDR3 region has 14 residues. V shed 2 bases, J shed 10 bases, and the junction held 8 bases outside the gene matches. CDR1 MNHNY and CDR2 SVGAGI come from the germline V gene (reference sequence). The CDR3 is CASSYPVAGDEQFF. The CDR3 nucleotides are TGTGCCAGCAGTTACCCGGTAGCGGGCGACGAGCAGTTCTTC.

The chain couples TRBV10-3 to TRBJ1-2, with D uncertain. The CDR3 has 12 amino acids. Germline loops: CDR1 ENHRY, CDR2 SYGVKD. V was clipped by 3 bases and J by 2 bases, with 4 bases between them. The CDR3 region has the DNA TGTGCCATCAGTGACAACAACTATGGCTACACCTTC. Translated, it gives CAISDNNYGYTF.

Here the CDR3 reads CASKGTGKAEAFF. In DNA form, the CDR3 reads TGTGCCAGCAAGGGAACAGGGAAAGCTGAAGCTTTCTTT. The chain recombines TRBV6-6 with TRBJ1-1, with D perhaps TRBD1 (6 bases). The CDR3 extends over 13 amino acids. CDR1 is MNHNY and CDR2 is SVGAGI in the germline V gene (reference sequence). V lost 7 bases and J 6 bases, leaving 15 bases between the germline ends.

The rearrangement joins TRBV25-1 to TRBJ1-2, with a weak D call TRBD1 (5 bases). From germline, CDR1 is MGHDK and CDR2 SYGVNS. Trimming took off 5 bases at V and 7 bases at J, with 20 bases between the two ends. The CDR3 consists of 15 residues. The CDR3 DNA reads TGTGCCAGCAGTTATGGGGGGAAGGGGAGGGCTGGCTACACCTTC. Protein product: CASSYGGKGRAGYTF.

The chain has TRBV11-2 and TRBJ1-6; TRBD1 matches at 7 bases. V lost 4 bases to trimming and J lost 0 bases; unmatched junction nucleotides: 0. The CDR3 covers 15 residues. Per germline, CDR1 SGHAT and CDR2 FQNNGV. The CDR3 loop reads CASSWDSSYNSPLHF. The CDR3 nucleotides are TGTGCCAGCAGCTGGGACAGCTCCTATAATTCACCCCTCCACTTT.

This chain joins TRBV5-6 and TRBJ1-1; D perhaps matches TRBD1 (6 bases). The germline CDR1 and CDR2 sequences are SGHDT and YYEEEE. Trimming took 3 bases from V and 1 from J, leaving 10 bases between them. The CDR3 loop spans 14 amino acids. The DNA for the CDR3 is TGTGCCAGCAGCTGGCGGACAGCGAACACTGAAGCTTTCTTT. Amino acid sequence: CASSWRTANTEAFF.

This sequence joins TRBV19 and TRBJ1-5; D is undetermined. The CDR3 runs to 16 residues. Between the trimmed V and J ends, which lost 3 bases and 8 bases, there was a span of 20 bases. The germline V gene encodes CDR1 LNHDA and CDR2 SQIVND (reference sequence). CDR3 nucleotides: TGTGCCAGTAGTATCGCGCAGCCCCGAGGAATAAAGCCCCAGCATTTT. It yields the protein CASSIAQPRGIKPQHF.

V usage is TRBV29-1 and J usage is TRBJ2-7; 7 bases are shared with TRBD1. CDR1 and CDR2 (germline): SQVTM, ANQGSEA. J gave up 6 bases and V 6 bases, and 5 bases lay outside the gene matches. The CDR3 totals 11 residues. The CDR3 protein is CSVQTGTEQYF. CDR3 DNA sequence: TGCAGCGTCCAGACAGGGACCGAGCAGTACTTC.

The chain couples TRBV29-1 to TRBJ2-7; possible D gene TRBD2, 6 bases. The CDR3 totals 12 residues. Trimming pared 7 bases from V and 3 bases from J, leaving 13 bases between. The germline gives CDR1 SQVTM, CDR2 ANQGSEA. CDR3 nucleotides: TGCAGCGCGGGGGTGGCGCTCTACGAGCAGTACTTC. Its translation is CSAGVALYEQYF.

This clone was observed a handful of times. The chain recombines TRBV7-2 with TRBJ2-1, with TRBD2 identical over 9 bases. V trimming: 6 bases; J trimming: 5 bases; junction bases outside the gene matches: 8. Germline CDR1 SGHTA, CDR2 FQGNSA. The CDR3 extends over 15 amino acids. The CDR3 region is CASRLEAGGNNEQFF. The CDR3 DNA reads TGTGCCAGCAGACTGGAAGCGGGGGGAAACAATGAGCAGTTCTTC.

This chain joins TRBV30 and TRBJ1-1; tentatively, D is TRBD1 (5 bases). The ends were cut back, 4 bases at V and 2 bases at J, with 14 bases in the middle. The CDR3 covers 14 residues. Germline loops: CDR1 GTSNPN, CDR2 SVGIG (reference sequence). The CDR3 protein is CAWNLGTVNTEAFF. CDR3 DNA: TGTGCCTGGAATCTCGGGACGGTAAACACTGAAGCTTTCTTT.

This rearrangement joins TRBV5-1 to TRBJ2-7; D call uncertain. Trimming took off 1 base at V and 7 bases at J, with 9 bases between the two ends. The CDR3 loop spans 12 amino acids. The germline V gene encodes CDR1 SGHRS and CDR2 YFSETQ. CDR3 region: CASSLNWREQYF. The CDR3, as DNA: TGCGCCAGCAGCTTGAATTGGCGGGAGCAGTACTTC.

The chain joins TRBV2 to TRBJ1-1; weak D call: TRBD1 (6 bases). The germline V gene has CDR1 SNHLY and CDR2 FYNNEI. Trimming shortened V by 8 bases and J by 2 bases, and 12 bases separated the two germline ends. The CDR3 totals 13 residues. The CDR3 DNA is TGTGCCAGCCACAGGGAAGACAACACTGAAGCTTTCTTT. Protein sequence: CASHREDNTEAFF.

The chain recombines TRBV19 with TRBJ2-5; a possible D gene is TRBD2 (6 bases). The V gene's germline CDR1 is LNHDA and CDR2 SQIVND (reference sequence). Between the trimmed V and J ends, which lost 2 bases and 4 bases, there was a span of 11 bases. The CDR3 extends over 14 amino acids. CDR3 nucleotide sequence: TGTGCCAGTAGTATACGGCCCGGGGGAGAGACCCAGTACTTC. It encodes CASSIRPGGETQYF.

Only a few counts were recorded for this clone. J is TRBJ1-5 and V is TRBV29-1, with a tentative D call TRBD1 (5 bases). V was trimmed by 8 bases and J by 5 bases, leaving 19 bases between them. The CDR3 is made up of 14 amino acids. Germline-derived CDR1 and CDR2 are SQVTM and ANQGSEA. CDR3 bases: TGCAGCCCTGGTAGGCAGGGAGGCGATCAGCCCCAGCATTTT. This translates into CSPGRQGGDQPQHF.

This clone was seen a few times. The chain links TRBV7-9 to TRBJ2-7; the match to TRBD2 covers 7 bases. The V segment lost 5 bases and the J segment 2 bases; nucleotides outside the gene matches: 6. Germline values: CDR1 SEHNR, CDR2 FQNEAQ (reference sequence). This CDR3 is 14 amino acids long. The CDR3 loop reads CASSLIGGTYEQYF. CDR3 coding DNA: TGTGCCAGCAGCCTCATCGGGGGGACCTACGAGCAGTACTTC.

This chain uses TRBV1 with TRBJ2-5. TRBV1 is marked as a pseudogene. The CDR3 contains 14 residues. CDR3 residues: CTSSQRGPQETQYF. The CDR3 DNA reads TGCACCAGCAGCCAACGGGGGCCCCAAGAGACCCAGTACTTC.

The chain couples TRBV28 to TRBJ1-2; TRBD1 matches 8 bases. V shed 11 bases, J shed 4 bases, and the junction held 3 bases outside the gene matches. CDR1 and CDR2 from the germline V gene are MDHEN and SYDVKM. The CDR3 consists of 11 residues. The CDR3 coding sequence is TGTGCCGCAGGGGGCGGCTATGGCTACACCTTC. This codes for CAAGGGYGYTF.

This sequence joins TRBV4-1 and TRBJ1-6; the D gene is possibly TRBD1 (6 bases). Germline V gene sequence: CDR1 MGHRA, CDR2 YSYEKL. The V and J ends lost 1 base and 4 bases respectively, with 17 bases between them. This CDR3 contains 18 residues. The CDR3 DNA sequence: TGCGCCAGCAGCCAAGGGGACATTCTAAGGGCTTATAATTCACCCCTCCACTTT. Translated: CASSQGDILRAYNSPLHF.